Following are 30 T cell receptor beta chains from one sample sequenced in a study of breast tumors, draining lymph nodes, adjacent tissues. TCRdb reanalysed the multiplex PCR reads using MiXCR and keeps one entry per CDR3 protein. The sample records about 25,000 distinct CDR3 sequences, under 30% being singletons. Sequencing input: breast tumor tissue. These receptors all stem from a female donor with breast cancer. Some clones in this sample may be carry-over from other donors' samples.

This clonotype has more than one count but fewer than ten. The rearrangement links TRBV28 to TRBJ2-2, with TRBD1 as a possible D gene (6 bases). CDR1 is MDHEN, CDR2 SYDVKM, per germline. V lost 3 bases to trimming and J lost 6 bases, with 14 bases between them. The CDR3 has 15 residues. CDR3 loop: CASSFFPGESGELFF. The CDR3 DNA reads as TGTGCCAGCAGTTTTTTTCCAGGGGAGTCCGGGGAGCTGTTTTTT.

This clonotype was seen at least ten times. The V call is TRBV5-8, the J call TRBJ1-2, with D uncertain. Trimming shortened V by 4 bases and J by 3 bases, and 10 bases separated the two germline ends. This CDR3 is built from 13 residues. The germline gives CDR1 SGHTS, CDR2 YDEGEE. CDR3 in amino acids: CASSAGGDYGYTF. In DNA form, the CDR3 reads TGTGCCAGCAGCGCGGGCGGGGACTATGGCTACACCTTC.

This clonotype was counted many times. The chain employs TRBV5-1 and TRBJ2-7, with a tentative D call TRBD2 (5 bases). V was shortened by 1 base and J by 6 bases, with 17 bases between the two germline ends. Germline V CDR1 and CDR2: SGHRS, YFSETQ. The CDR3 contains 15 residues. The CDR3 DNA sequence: TGCGCCAGCAGCTTGTCCCTGGACGGGCGGGTCGAGCAGTACTTC. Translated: CASSLSLDGRVEQYF.

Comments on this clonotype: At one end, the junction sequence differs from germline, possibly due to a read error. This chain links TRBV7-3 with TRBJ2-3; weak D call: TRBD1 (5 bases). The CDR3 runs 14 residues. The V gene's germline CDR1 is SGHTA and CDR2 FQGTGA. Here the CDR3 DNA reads TGCGCCAGCAGCCCAGCAGGGTCCACAGATACGCAGTATTTT. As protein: CASSPAGSTDTQYF.

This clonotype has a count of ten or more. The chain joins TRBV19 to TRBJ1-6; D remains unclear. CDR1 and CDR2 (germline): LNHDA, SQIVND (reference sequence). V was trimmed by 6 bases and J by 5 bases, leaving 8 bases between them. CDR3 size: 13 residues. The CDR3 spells CASSMRDNSPLHF. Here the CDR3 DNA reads TGTGCCAGTAGCATGAGGGATAATTCACCCCTCCACTTT.

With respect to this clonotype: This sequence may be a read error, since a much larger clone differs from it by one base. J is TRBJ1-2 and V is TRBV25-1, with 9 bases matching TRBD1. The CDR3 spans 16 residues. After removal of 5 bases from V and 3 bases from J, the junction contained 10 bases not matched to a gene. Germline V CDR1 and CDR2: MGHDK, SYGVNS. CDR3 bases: TGTGCCAGCAGTAGAGAGAACAGGGGGCGCGACTATGGCTACACCTTC. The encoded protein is CASSRENRGRDYGYTF.

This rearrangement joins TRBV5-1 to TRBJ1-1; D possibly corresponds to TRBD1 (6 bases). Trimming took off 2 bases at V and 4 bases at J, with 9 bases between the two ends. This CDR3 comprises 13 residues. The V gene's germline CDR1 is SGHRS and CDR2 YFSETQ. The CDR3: CASSLQGSTEAFF. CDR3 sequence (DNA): TGCGCCAGCAGCTTACAGGGTTCCACTGAAGCTTTCTTT. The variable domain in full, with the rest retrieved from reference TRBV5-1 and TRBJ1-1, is KAGVTQTPRYLIKTRGQQVTLSCSPISGHRSVSWYQQTPGQGLQFLFEYFSETQRNKGNFPGRFSGRQFSNSRSEMNVSTLELGDSALYLCASSLQGSTEAFFGQGTRLTVV.

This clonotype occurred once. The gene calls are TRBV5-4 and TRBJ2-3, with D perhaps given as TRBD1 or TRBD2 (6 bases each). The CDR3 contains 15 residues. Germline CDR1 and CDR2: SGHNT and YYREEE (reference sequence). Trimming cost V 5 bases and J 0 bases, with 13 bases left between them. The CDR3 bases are TGTGCCAGCAGTAGGGGGGACTTAAGCACAGATACGCAGTATTTT. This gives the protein CASSRGDLSTDTQYF.

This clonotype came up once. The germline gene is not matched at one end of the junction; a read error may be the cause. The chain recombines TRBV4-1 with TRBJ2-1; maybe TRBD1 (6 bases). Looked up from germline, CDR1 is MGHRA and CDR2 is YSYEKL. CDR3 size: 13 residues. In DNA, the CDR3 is TGCGCCAGCAGCCAAAACAGGGCGTGTGAGCGGTTCTTC. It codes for CASSQNRACERFF.

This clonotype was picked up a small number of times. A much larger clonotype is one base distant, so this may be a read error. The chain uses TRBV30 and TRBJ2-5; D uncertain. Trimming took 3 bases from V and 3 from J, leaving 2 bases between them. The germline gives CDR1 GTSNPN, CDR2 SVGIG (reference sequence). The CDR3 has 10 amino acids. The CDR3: CAWREETQYF. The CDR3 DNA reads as TGTGCCTGGAGAGAAGAGACCCAGTACTTC. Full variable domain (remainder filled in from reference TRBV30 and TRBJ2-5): SQTIHQWPATLVQPVGSPLSLECTVEGTSNPNLYWYRQAAGRGLQLLFYSVGIGQISSEVPQNLSASRPQDRQFILSSKKLLLSDSGFYLCAWREETQYFGPGTRLLVL.

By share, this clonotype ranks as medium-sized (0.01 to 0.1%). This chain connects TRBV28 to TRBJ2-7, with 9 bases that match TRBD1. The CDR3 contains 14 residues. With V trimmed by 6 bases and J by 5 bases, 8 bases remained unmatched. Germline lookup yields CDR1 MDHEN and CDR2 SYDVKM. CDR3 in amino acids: CASSRLTGGNEQYF. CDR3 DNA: TGTGCCAGCAGCAGATTAACAGGGGGCAACGAGCAGTACTTC.

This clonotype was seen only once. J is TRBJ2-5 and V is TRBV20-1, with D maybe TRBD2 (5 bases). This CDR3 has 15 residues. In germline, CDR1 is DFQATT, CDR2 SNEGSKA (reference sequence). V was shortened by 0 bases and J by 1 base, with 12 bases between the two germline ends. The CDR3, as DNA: TGCAGTGCTAGAGATGGTGGTAGCGTCCAAGAGACCCAGTACTTC. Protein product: CSARDGGSVQETQYF.

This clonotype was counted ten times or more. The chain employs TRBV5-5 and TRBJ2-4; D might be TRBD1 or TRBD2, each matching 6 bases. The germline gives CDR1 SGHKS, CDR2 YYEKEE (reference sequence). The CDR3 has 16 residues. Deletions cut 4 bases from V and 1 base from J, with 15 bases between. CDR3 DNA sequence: TGTGCCAGCAGCCCCCTAGGGGGGTCTGCCAAAAACATTCAGTACTTC. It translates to CASSPLGGSAKNIQYF. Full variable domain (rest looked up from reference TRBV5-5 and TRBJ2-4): DAGVTQSPTHLIKTRGQQVTLRCSPISGHKSVSWYQQVLGQGPQFIFQYYEKEERGRGNFPDRFSARQFPNYSSELNVNALLLGDSALYLCASSPLGGSAKNIQYFGAGTRLSVL.

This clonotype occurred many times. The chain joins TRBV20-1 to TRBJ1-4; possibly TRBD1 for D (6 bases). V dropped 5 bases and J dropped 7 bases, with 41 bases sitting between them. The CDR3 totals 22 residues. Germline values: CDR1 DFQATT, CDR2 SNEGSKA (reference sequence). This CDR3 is CSAPLQGGRPPKGDGSSEKLFF. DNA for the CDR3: TGCAGTGCTCCCTTACAGGGAGGGCGGCCACCGAAGGGAGATGGTTCGAGTGAAAAACTGTTTTTT.

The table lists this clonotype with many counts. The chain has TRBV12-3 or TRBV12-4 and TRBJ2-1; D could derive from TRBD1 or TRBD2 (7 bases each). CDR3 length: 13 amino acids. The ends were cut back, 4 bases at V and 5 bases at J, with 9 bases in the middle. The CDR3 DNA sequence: TGTGCCAGCAGTTCAGGGGGGGACAATGAGCAGTTCTTC. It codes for CASSSGGDNEQFF.

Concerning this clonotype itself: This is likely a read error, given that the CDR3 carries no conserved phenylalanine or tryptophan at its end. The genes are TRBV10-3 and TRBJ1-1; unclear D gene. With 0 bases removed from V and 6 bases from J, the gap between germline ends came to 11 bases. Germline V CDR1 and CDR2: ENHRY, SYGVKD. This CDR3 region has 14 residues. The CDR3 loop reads CAISESYRVSEAFL. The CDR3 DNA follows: TGTGCCATCAGTGAGTCGTATAGGGTCTCTGAAGCTTTCCTT.

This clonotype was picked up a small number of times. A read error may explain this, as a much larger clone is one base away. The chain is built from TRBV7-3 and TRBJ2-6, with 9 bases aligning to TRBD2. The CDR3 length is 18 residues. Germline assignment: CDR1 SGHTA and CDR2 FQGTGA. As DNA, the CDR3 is TGTGCCAGCAGCCCCTGGATAGCGGGAGTTCCTGGGGTCAACGTCCTGACTTTC. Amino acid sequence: CASSPWIAGVPGVNVLTF.

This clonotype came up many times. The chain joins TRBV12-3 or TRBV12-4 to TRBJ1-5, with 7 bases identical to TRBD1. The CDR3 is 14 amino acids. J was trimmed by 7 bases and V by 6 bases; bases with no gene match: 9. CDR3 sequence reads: CASRETGEGQPQHF. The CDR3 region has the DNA TGTGCCAGCAGGGAAACAGGGGAGGGCCAGCCCCAGCATTTT.

The CDR3 nucleotides are TGTGCCAGCAGCTTAGATGCAGAAGCGGCTTTCTTT. Translated, it gives CASSLDAEAAFF. The J gene is TRBJ1-1, the V gene TRBV7-2; no clear D gene. V shed 1 base and J shed 11 bases, with 11 bases lying between them. The germline V gene has CDR1 SGHTA and CDR2 FQGNSA. The CDR3 extends over 12 amino acids.

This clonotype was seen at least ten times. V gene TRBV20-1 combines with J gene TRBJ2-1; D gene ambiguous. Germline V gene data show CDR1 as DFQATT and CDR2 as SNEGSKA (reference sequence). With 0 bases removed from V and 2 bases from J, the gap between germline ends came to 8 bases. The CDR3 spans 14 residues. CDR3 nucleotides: TGCAGTGCTAGAGACCCCCTCGCCTACAATGAGCAGTTCTTC. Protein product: CSARDPLAYNEQFF.

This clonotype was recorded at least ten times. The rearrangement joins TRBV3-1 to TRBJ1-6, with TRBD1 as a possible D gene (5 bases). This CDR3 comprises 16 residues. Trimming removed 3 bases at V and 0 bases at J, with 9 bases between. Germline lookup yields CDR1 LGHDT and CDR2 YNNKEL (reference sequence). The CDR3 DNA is TGTGCCAGCAGCCAGGAGGGGAGCTCCTATAATTCACCCCTCCACTTT. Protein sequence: CASSQEGSSYNSPLHF.

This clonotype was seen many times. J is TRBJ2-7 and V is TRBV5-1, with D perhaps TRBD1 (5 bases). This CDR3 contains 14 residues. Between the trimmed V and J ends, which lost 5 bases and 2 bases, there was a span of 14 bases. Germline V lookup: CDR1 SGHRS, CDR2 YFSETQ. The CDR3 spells CASSTLRGAYEQYF. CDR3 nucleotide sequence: TGCGCCAGCAGTACTCTTAGGGGTGCCTACGAGCAGTACTTC.

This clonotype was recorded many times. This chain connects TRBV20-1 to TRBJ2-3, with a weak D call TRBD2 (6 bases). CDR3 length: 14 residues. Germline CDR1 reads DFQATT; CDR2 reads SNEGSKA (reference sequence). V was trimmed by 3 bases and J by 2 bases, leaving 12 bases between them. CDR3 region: CSASDSGFTDTQYF. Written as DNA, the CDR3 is TGCAGTGCTAGCGATAGCGGTTTCACAGATACGCAGTATTTT.

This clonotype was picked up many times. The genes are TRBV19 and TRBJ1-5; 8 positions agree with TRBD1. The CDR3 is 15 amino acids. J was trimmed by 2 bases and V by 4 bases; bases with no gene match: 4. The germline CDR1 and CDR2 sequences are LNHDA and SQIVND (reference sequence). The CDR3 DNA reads TGTGCCAGTAGTAGGGCGACAGGGGGCAATCAGCCCCAGCATTTT. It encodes CASSRATGGNQPQHF.

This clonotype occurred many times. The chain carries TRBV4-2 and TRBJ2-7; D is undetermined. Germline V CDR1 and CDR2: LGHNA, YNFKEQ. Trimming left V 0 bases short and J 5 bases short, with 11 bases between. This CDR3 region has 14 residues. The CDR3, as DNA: TGTGCCAGCAGCCAAGATATTTCGGTAGACGAGCAGTACTTC. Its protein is CASSQDISVDEQYF.

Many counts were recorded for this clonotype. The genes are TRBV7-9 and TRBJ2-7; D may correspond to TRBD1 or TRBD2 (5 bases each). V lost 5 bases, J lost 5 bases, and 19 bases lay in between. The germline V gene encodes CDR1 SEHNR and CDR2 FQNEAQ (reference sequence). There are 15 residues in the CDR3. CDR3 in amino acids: CASSLGSGAFNEQYF. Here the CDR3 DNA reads TGTGCCAGCAGCCTAGGCTCCGGGGCCTTCAACGAGCAGTACTTC.

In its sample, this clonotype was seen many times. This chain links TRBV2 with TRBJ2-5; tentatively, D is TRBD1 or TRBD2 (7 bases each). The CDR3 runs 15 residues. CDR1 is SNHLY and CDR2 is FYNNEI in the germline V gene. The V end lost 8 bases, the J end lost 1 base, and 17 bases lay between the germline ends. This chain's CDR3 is CASQGGEGIQETQYF. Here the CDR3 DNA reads TGTGCCAGCCAGGGGGGGGAGGGAATCCAAGAGACCCAGTACTTC.

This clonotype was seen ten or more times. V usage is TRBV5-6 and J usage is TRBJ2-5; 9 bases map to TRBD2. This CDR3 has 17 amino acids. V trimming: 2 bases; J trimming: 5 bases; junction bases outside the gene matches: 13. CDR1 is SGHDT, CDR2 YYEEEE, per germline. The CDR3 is CASSLRPSGIRLETQYF. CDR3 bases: TGTGCCAGCAGCTTAAGGCCTAGCGGGATTCGGTTGGAGACCCAGTACTTC.

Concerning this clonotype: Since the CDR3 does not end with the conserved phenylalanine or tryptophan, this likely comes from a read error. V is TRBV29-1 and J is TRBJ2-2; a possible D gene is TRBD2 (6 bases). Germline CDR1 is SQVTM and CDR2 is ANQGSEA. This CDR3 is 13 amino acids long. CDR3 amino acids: CSVRWADTGGLFS. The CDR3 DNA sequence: TGCAGCGTCCGTTGGGCGGACACCGGGGGGCTGTTTTCT.

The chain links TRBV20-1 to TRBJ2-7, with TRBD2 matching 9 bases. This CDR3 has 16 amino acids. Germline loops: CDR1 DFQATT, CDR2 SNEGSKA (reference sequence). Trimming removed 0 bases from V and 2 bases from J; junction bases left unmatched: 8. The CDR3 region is CSARDITGGRAYEQYF. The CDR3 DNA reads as TGCAGTGCTAGAGATATAACTGGCGGGAGGGCCTACGAGCAGTACTTC.